These 30 T cell receptor beta chains share one sample of origin, sequenced in a study of CD8 T cells in ankylosing spondylitis. General study results and limits: Characteristic of ankylosing spondylitis blood, it appeared, was a TCR beta motif comprising about eight highly homologous variants.

What these receptors recognize is not known. TCRdb called the 5' RACE reads again in MiXCR, with one record for every CDR3 protein. The sample records some 840,000 distinct CDR3 sequences, approximately 12% being singletons. Sequencing used blood, either unsorted or a sorted T cell fraction (not recorded which). These receptors were taken from a male donor with ankylosing spondylitis.

This clonotype was observed a handful of times. The V gene is TRBV7-2, the J gene TRBJ1-1; D gene ambiguous. The germline V gene encodes CDR1 SGHTA and CDR2 FQGNSA. The ends were cut back, 5 bases at V and 1 base at J, with 14 bases in the middle. The CDR3 is made up of 15 amino acids. CDR3 sequence (DNA): TGTGCCAGCAGCCCAAAACCCCCAGGGAACACTGAAGCTTTCTTT. It codes for CASSPKPPGNTEAFF.

This clonotype appeared a few times. This rearrangement joins TRBV6-2 or TRBV6-3 to TRBJ2-1, with a possible D match to TRBD2 (5 bases). This CDR3 is 13 amino acids long. CDR1 is MNHEY, CDR2 SVGEGT, per germline. Trimming removed 7 bases at V and 0 bases at J, with 7 bases between. The CDR3 region has the DNA TGTGCCAGCAACGGGGACTCCTACAATGAGCAGTTCTTC. It encodes CASNGDSYNEQFF.

Only a few counts were recorded for this clonotype. The chain recombines TRBV2 with TRBJ2-3; 13 nucleotides match TRBD2. Germline assignment: CDR1 SNHLY and CDR2 FYNNEI. The CDR3 extends over 14 amino acids. The V segment lost 7 bases and the J segment 6 bases; nucleotides outside the gene matches: 4. CDR3 sequence reads: CASIRTSGSDTQYF. As DNA, the CDR3 is TGTGCCAGCATTCGGACTAGCGGGAGTGATACGCAGTATTTT.

The CDR3 loop reads CSARDILRSYNEQFF. The CDR3 region has the DNA TGCAGTGCTAGAGATATTTTGCGCTCCTACAATGAGCAGTTCTTC. This sequence joins TRBV20-1 and TRBJ2-1; D is ambiguous. Trimming pared 0 bases from V and 0 bases from J, leaving 9 bases between. This CDR3 is built from 15 residues. CDR1 is DFQATT, CDR2 SNEGSKA, per germline (reference sequence).

This clonotype has more than one count but fewer than ten. The chain carries TRBV7-2 and TRBJ1-2, with 7 bases matching TRBD1. Germline lookup yields CDR1 SGHTA and CDR2 FQGNSA. Losses at the gene ends were 5 bases for V and 4 bases for J; bases not matched to a gene: 13. The CDR3 is 16 amino acids. CDR3: CASSPSTGTIFYGYTF. CDR3 DNA: TGTGCCAGCAGCCCCTCGACAGGGACGATCTTCTATGGCTACACCTTC.

In its sample, this clonotype was seen many times. The V and J genes are TRBV29-1 and TRBJ1-1; no clear D. This CDR3 has 11 residues. V was clipped by 3 bases and J by 6 bases, with 8 bases between them. Germline CDR1 is SQVTM and CDR2 is ANQGSEA. For the CDR3, the DNA is TGCAGCGTTGAGTCGGGGTCTGAAGCTTTCTTT. Translated, it gives CSVESGSEAFF.

This chain uses TRBV5-1 with TRBJ2-3, with 10 bases lining up with TRBD1. J was trimmed by 8 bases and V by 6 bases; bases with no gene match: 9. CDR1 is SGHRS and CDR2 is YFSETQ in the germline V gene. This CDR3 is built from 14 residues. CDR3 sequence reads: CASTERGQGSTQYF. The CDR3 nucleotides are TGCGCCAGCACTGAAAGGGGACAGGGGAGTACGCAGTATTTT.

This clonotype was observed a few times. V is TRBV6-2 or TRBV6-3 and J is TRBJ2-1, with D maybe TRBD2 (6 bases). Germline-derived CDR1 and CDR2 are MNHEY and SVGEGT. Trimming left V 2 bases short and J 1 base short, with 6 bases between. The CDR3 contains 14 residues. The CDR3 DNA is TGTGCCAGCAGTTACGCGGGGTCCTACAATGAGCAGTTCTTC. This codes for CASSYAGSYNEQFF.

This clonotype was recorded once. The V gene is TRBV7-2, the J gene TRBJ1-2, with D unclear. CDR1 and CDR2 from the germline V gene are SGHTA and FQGNSA. V was pared by 5 bases and J by 6 bases, with 13 bases between. The CDR3 is 13 amino acids. The CDR3 reads CASSPTYPHGYTF. CDR3 nucleotide sequence: TGTGCCAGCAGCCCAACATACCCCCATGGCTACACCTTC.

This chain links TRBV5-1 with TRBJ1-1; D is unclear. Per the germline V gene, CDR1 is SGHRS and CDR2 is YFSETQ. V shed 2 bases and J shed 5 bases, with 13 bases lying between them. The CDR3 runs to 14 residues. The CDR3 is CASSFGEAETEAFF. As DNA, the CDR3 is TGCGCCAGCAGCTTCGGGGAGGCGGAAACTGAAGCTTTCTTT.

This chain connects TRBV24-1 to TRBJ2-2; D gene unclear. From germline, CDR1 is KGHDR and CDR2 SFDVKD. This CDR3 contains 15 residues. V gave up 1 base and J gave up 1 base, with 6 bases separating them. For the CDR3, the DNA is TGTGCCACCAGTGATTTTAAACAGAACACCGGGGAGCTGTTTTTT. Its translation is CATSDFKQNTGELFF.

This clonotype was seen only a few times. The chain has TRBV29-1 and TRBJ2-1, with TRBD2 identical over 7 bases. Germline V gene data show CDR1 as SQVTM and CDR2 as ANQGSEA. The CDR3 has 15 residues. Losses at the gene ends were 6 bases for V and 0 bases for J; bases not matched to a gene: 8. The CDR3 loop reads CSVGGILSSYNEQFF. The CDR3 nucleotides read TGCAGCGTGGGGGGGATATTGAGCTCCTACAATGAGCAGTTCTTC.

There are a few counts of this clonotype. The rearrangement links TRBV2 to TRBJ1-5, with TRBD1 identical over 8 bases. With V trimmed by 6 bases and J by 2 bases, 9 bases remained unmatched. The CDR3 has 16 amino acids. CDR1 and CDR2 (germline): SNHLY, FYNNEI. The CDR3 DNA reads as TGTGCCAGCAGAAAGACAGGGGCTTTGGGCAATCAGCCCCAGCATTTT. Translated, it gives CASRKTGALGNQPQHF.

The V and J genes are TRBV2 and TRBJ2-1; maybe TRBD1 (6 bases). Germline CDR1 reads SNHLY; CDR2 reads FYNNEI. CDR3 size: 14 residues. Trimming left V 2 bases short and J 5 bases short, with 10 bases between. The CDR3 reads CASSEIYRDNEQFF. DNA of the CDR3: TGTGCCAGCAGTGAAATATACAGGGACAATGAGCAGTTCTTC.

The chain is built from TRBV18 and TRBJ2-6; 7 bases line up with TRBD1. Germline assignment: CDR1 KGHSH and CDR2 LQKENI. V shed 5 bases and J 1 base; nucleotides not matched to a gene: 5. CDR3 length equals 16 residues. CDR3 in amino acids: CASSTQGLSGANVLTF. The CDR3 nucleotides are TGTGCCAGCTCAACACAGGGGTTGTCTGGGGCCAACGTCCTGACTTTC. Full variable domain (remainder filled in from reference TRBV18 and TRBJ2-6): NAGVMQNPRHLVRRRGQEARLRCSPMKGHSHVYWYRQLPEEGLKFMVYLQKENIIDESGMPKERFSAEFPKEGPSILRIQQVVRGDSAAYFCASSTQGLSGANVLTFGAGSRLTVL.

CDR3 coding DNA: TGTGCCAGCAGTGTAATTTTGAACACTGAAGCTTTCTTT. Its protein product is CASSVILNTEAFF. The chain couples TRBV6-1 to TRBJ1-1; D is uncertain. This CDR3 region has 13 residues. Germline CDR1 MNHNS, CDR2 SASEGT. V was pared by 4 bases and J by 0 bases, with 6 bases between.

The chain carries TRBV28 and TRBJ1-1; a weak D match, TRBD1 (5 bases). This CDR3 is 13 amino acids long. CDR1 and CDR2 from the germline V gene are MDHEN and SYDVKM. V lost 6 bases and J 4 bases, leaving 12 bases between the germline ends. CDR3 loop: CASSRGGFTEAFF. The CDR3 nucleotides are TGTGCCAGCAGCCGGGGGGGTTTCACTGAAGCTTTCTTT.

This clonotype was counted many times. The V call is TRBV5-1, the J call TRBJ2-3; a weak D match, TRBD1 (5 bases). The germline V and J ends were trimmed by 3 bases and 3 bases, with 11 bases remaining between them. Germline CDR1 and CDR2: SGHRS and YFSETQ. The CDR3 spans 14 residues. CDR3 residues: CASSWTIDTDTQYF. The CDR3, as DNA: TGCGCCAGCAGCTGGACAATAGATACAGATACGCAGTATTTT.

This clonotype showed up just a few times. The chain carries TRBV20-1 and TRBJ2-4, with D tentatively TRBD1 (5 bases). Germline V CDR1 and CDR2: DFQATT, SNEGSKA (reference sequence). V lost 0 bases, J lost 7 bases, and 10 bases lay in between. The CDR3 sequence is 13 residues long. DNA for the CDR3: TGCAGTGCTAGAGATCCAGGGTCGAACATTCAGTACTTC. Protein product: CSARDPGSNIQYF.

The genes are TRBV7-2 and TRBJ2-7; maybe TRBD1 (6 bases). This CDR3 contains 15 residues. With 5 bases removed from V and 2 bases from J, the gap between germline ends came to 16 bases. Germline-derived CDR1 and CDR2 are SGHTA and FQGNSA. The CDR3 DNA reads TGTGCCAGCAGCCCAACGAGGGACACGGCCTACGAGCAGTACTTC. Protein product: CASSPTRDTAYEQYF.

The chain couples TRBV20-1 to TRBJ2-3; D is possibly TRBD2 (5 bases). V dropped 2 bases and J dropped 0 bases, with 15 bases sitting between them. This CDR3 has 16 amino acids. CDR1 and CDR2 (germline): DFQATT, SNEGSKA (reference sequence). Written as DNA, the CDR3 is TGCAGTGCTAGAAAGGCCCGGAGCGGTAGCACAGATACGCAGTATTTT. Translated: CSARKARSGSTDTQYF.

Of note for this clonotype: Mismatch with germline at one junction end may stem from a read error. The rearrangement links TRBV5-1 to TRBJ2-2; no definite D call. The V gene's germline CDR1 is SGHRS and CDR2 YFSETQ. The CDR3 is made up of 13 amino acids. The CDR3 DNA sequence: TGTGCCAGCAGCTTGTCCGTACCTGGGGAGCTGTTTTTT. The encoded protein is CASSLSVPGELFF.

The V gene is TRBV27, the J gene TRBJ1-4; D is undetermined. V dropped 10 bases and J dropped 6 bases, with 15 bases sitting between them. Germline V CDR1 and CDR2: MNHEY, SMNVEV (reference sequence). The CDR3 loop spans 13 amino acids. CDR3 in amino acids: CATAREWDEKLFF. CDR3 nucleotides: TGTGCCACCGCCCGAGAGTGGGATGAAAAACTGTTTTTT. The whole variable domain, remainder taken from reference TRBV27 and TRBJ1-4, is EAQVTQNPRYLITVTGKKLTVTCSQNMNHEYMSWYRQDPGLGLRQIYYSMNVEVTDKGDVPEGYKVSRKEKRNFPLILESPSPNQTSLYFCATAREWDEKLFFGSGTQLSVL.

The V and J genes are TRBV6-1 and TRBJ2-5; D gene ambiguous. With 0 bases removed from V and 4 bases from J, the gap between germline ends came to 6 bases. Germline assignment: CDR1 MNHNS and CDR2 SASEGT. The CDR3 is 13 residues long. This chain's CDR3 is CASSEAGLETQYF. Here the CDR3 DNA reads TGTGCCAGCAGTGAAGCCGGGTTAGAGACCCAGTACTTC.

This clonotype was observed at least ten times. The chain uses TRBV20-1 and TRBJ1-2, with unresolved D. Germline assignment: CDR1 DFQATT and CDR2 SNEGSKA (reference sequence). V lost 0 bases and J 2 bases, leaving 13 bases between the germline ends. CDR3 length equals 15 residues. The CDR3: CSAREGLRPNYGYTF. The CDR3 DNA reads as TGCAGTGCTAGAGAGGGTTTGCGACCAAACTATGGCTACACCTTC.

The rearrangement joins TRBV7-2 to TRBJ1-1; no clear D gene. Germline CDR1 and CDR2: SGHTA and FQGNSA. Trimming removed 1 base from V and 6 bases from J, with 6 bases in between. The CDR3 sequence is 12 residues long. CDR3 sequence (DNA): TGTGCCAGCAGCTTAGTTGTGCCTGAAGCTTTCTTT. As protein: CASSLVVPEAFF.

The sample holds many counts of this clonotype. V gene TRBV6-5 combines with J gene TRBJ1-1; D unclear. The CDR3 covers 11 residues. The V gene lost 6 bases and the J gene lost 5 bases, with 7 bases spanning the gap. CDR1 and CDR2 from the germline V gene are MNHEY and SVGAGI. The CDR3 spells CASRRGTEAFF. The CDR3 nucleotides read TGTGCCAGCAGGCGCGGAACTGAAGCTTTCTTT.

This clonotype has more than one count but fewer than ten. V gene TRBV6-2 or TRBV6-3 combines with J gene TRBJ2-7, with 8 nucleotides matching TRBD2. V was pared by 0 bases and J by 2 bases, with 3 bases of the junction left unmatched. The CDR3 sequence is 15 residues long. Germline values: CDR1 MNHEY, CDR2 SVGEGT. CDR3 bases: TGTGCCAGCAGTTACTCTGGCGGGGGGCCCTACGAGCAGTACTTC. Its translation is CASSYSGGGPYEQYF.

The V call is TRBV6-2 or TRBV6-3, the J call TRBJ2-3, with unresolved D. This CDR3 spans 14 amino acids. Germline lookup yields CDR1 MNHEY and CDR2 SVGEGT. With 5 bases removed from V and 0 bases from J, the gap between germline ends came to 9 bases. The CDR3: CASSKRLSTDTQYF. In DNA form, the CDR3 reads TGTGCCAGCAGTAAGAGACTGAGCACAGATACGCAGTATTTT.

The table lists this clonotype with many counts. In DNA, the CDR3 is TGCAGTGGAGTAGGGACTGCAGATACGCAGTATTTT. It encodes CSGVGTADTQYF. The chain uses TRBV20-1 and TRBJ2-3; perhaps TRBD2 as D (6 bases). The CDR3 has 12 residues. Trimming pared 7 bases from V and 4 bases from J, leaving 12 bases between. The germline gives CDR1 DFQATT, CDR2 SNEGSKA (reference sequence).